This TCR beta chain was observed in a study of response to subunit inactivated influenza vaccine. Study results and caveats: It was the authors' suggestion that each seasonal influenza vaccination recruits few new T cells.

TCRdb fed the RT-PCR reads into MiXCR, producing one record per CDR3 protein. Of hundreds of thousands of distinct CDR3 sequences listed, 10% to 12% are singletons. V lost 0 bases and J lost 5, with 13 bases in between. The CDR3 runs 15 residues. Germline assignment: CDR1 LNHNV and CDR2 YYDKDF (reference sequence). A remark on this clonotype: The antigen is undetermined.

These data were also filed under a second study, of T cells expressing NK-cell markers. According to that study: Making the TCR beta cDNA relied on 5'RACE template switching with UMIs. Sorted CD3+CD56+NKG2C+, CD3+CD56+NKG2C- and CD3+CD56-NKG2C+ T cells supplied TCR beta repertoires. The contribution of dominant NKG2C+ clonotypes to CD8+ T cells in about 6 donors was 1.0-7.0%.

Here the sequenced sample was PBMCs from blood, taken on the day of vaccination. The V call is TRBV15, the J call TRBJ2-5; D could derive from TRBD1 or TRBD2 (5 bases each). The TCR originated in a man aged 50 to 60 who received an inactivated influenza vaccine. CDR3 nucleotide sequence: TGTGCCACCAGCAGAGACTTGGGGGTTGGGGAGACCCAGTACTTC. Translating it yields CATSRDLGVGETQYF.